This passage covers 5 T cell receptor beta chains from one sample sequenced in a study of response to subunit inactivated influenza vaccine. TCRdb reanalysed the RT-PCR reads using MiXCR and keeps one entry per CDR3 protein. The table records over 400,000 distinct CDR3 sequences, 11% of them present only once. This specimen was PBMCs from blood, taken around seven weeks after vaccination. These receptor sequences come from a man aged 50 or older who received an inactivated influenza vaccine.

V and J are TRBV6-2 or TRBV6-3 and TRBJ2-7, with TRBD2 matching 10 bases. Germline assignment: CDR1 MNHEY and CDR2 SVGEGT. J was trimmed by 1 base and V by 2 bases; bases with no gene match: 2. The CDR3 runs 15 residues. The CDR3 here is CASSYIAGGSYEQYF. CDR3 DNA sequence: TGTGCCAGCAGTTACATAGCGGGGGGATCCTACGAGCAGTACTTC.

V is TRBV20-1 and J is TRBJ1-5; possible D gene TRBD1, 5 bases. CDR1 and CDR2 from the germline V gene are DFQATT and SNEGSKA (reference sequence). V lost 1 base to trimming and J lost 2 bases, with 12 bases between them. The CDR3 is 15 residues long. The CDR3 protein is CSARAARAGNQPQHF. In DNA, the CDR3 is TGCAGTGCTAGAGCTGCCAGGGCTGGCAATCAGCCCCAGCATTTT.

Turning to this clonotype: A clone one base away is much larger, so this may be a read error. The chain recombines TRBV20-1 with TRBJ2-1; TRBD2 matches 7 bases. V was pared by 3 bases and J by 5 bases, with 13 bases of the junction left unmatched. This CDR3 spans 16 amino acids. Germline CDR1 and CDR2: DFQATT and SNEGSKA (reference sequence). The CDR3 coding sequence is TGCAGTGCTAGCGGAGTCGCGGCCCGGGGGGACAATGAGCAGTTCTTC. Protein: CSASGVAARGDNEQFF.

This chain uses TRBV5-1 with TRBJ1-1, with 7 bases aligning to TRBD1. The CDR3 is made up of 15 amino acids. Per germline, CDR1 SGHRS and CDR2 YFSETQ. V shed 4 bases, J shed 1 base, and the junction held 7 bases outside the gene matches. This CDR3 reads CASSVWTGWNTEAFF. The CDR3 DNA reads as TGCGCCAGCAGCGTTTGGACAGGTTGGAACACTGAAGCTTTCTTT.

The rearrangement joins TRBV20-1 to TRBJ1-1; maybe TRBD1 (5 bases). V dropped 3 bases and J dropped 0 bases, with 11 bases sitting between them. The CDR3 is 14 residues long. The germline gives CDR1 DFQATT, CDR2 SNEGSKA (reference sequence). The CDR3 is CSARRGAMNTEAFF. CDR3 DNA: TGCAGTGCTAGGCGGGGCGCGATGAACACTGAAGCTTTCTTT.